This T cell receptor beta chain was identified during a study of CD8 T cells in ankylosing spondylitis. This CDR3 is 13 amino acids long. Germline values: CDR1 MNHNS, CDR2 SASEGT. V shed 5 bases, J shed 8 bases, and the junction held 6 bases outside the gene matches. Whole-study findings and limits: Enrichment of disease-linked clones was reportedly significant in matched ankylosing spondylitis synovial fluid. A subset of motif variants has previously been described in the synovial fluid and blood of reactive arthritis. Eight highly homologous variants made up a TCR beta motif, and this motif appeared characteristic of ankylosing spondylitis blood. Disease-linked clones bore a CD8+ phenotype and were relatively rare in peripheral blood.

Using quantitative 5'-RACE with molecular barcodes, the authors made TCR beta libraries. TCRdb re-called the 5' RACE reads through MiXCR, storing one row per CDR3 protein. In the table there are fewer than 550,000 distinct CDR3 sequences, over 4% of which are singletons. This clonotype came up many times. The antigen remains undetermined. The V and J genes are TRBV6-1 and TRBJ1-2; 9 bases agree with TRBD1. Source material: blood, either unsorted or a sorted T cell fraction (not recorded which). The origin of this receptor is a male donor with ankylosing spondylitis. Here the CDR3 reads CASSLRQGEGYTF. Here the CDR3 DNA reads TGTGCCAGCAGTCTGCGACAGGGGGAAGGCTACACCTTC.